This T cell receptor (beta chain) appears in the sequencing data of a study of T cells in pancreatic ductal adenocarcinoma. The CDR3 consists of 14 residues. The germline V gene has CDR1 MNHNY and CDR2 SVGAGI (reference sequence). Between the trimmed V and J ends, which lost 0 bases and 8 bases, there was a span of 11 bases. Overall study results and limits: No significant tumor-blood clonality difference; means were about 0.11 and 0.072. Results skew toward the minority of patients with early-stage disease. Unique clonotypes were approximately 8-fold more numerous in blood than in tumor. Enrichment of CD45RO+ effector over naive T cells in tumors may bias clonality.

With respect to this clone: Its specificity is unknown.

Profiling relied on immunoSEQ multiplex PCR, and the TCRdb table lists in-frame clones only, not all of them. The table shows some 16,000 clones, with around nine tenths occurring only once. The selected patients with pancreatic ductal adenocarcinoma had surgery but no neoadjuvant therapy. The chain employs TRBV6-6 and TRBJ2-1; tentative D call: TRBD2 (5 bases). The sequenced sample was PBMCs. The receptor comes from a human donor with pancreatic ductal adenocarcinoma. The CDR3: CASSYSSGNYEQFF. For the CDR3, the DNA is TGTGCCAGCAGTTACTCGTCGGGGAACTATGAGCAGTTCTTC.